The 32 T cell receptor beta chains listed next were all sequenced from one sample in a study of Tregs in tolerant kidney transplant recipients. Generated by immunoSEQ multiplex PCR, the TCRdb table keeps only in-frame clones and is missing some. The repertoire holds about 46,000 clones, with more than 80% as singletons. The sequencing sample was made of Tregs from blood. These receptors all stem from a human donor in good health.

The CDR3 sequence: CASSEGASGTYEQYF. As DNA, the CDR3 is TGCGCCAGCAGTGAGGGGGCTAGCGGGACCTACGAGCAGTACTTC. The chain couples TRBV10-1 to TRBJ2-7; 9 bases are a match to TRBD2. The CDR3 has 15 amino acids. Germline-derived CDR1 and CDR2 are WNHNN and SYGVQD (reference sequence). V lost 2 bases and J lost 2; bases outside the gene matches: 4.

V and J are TRBV10-3 and TRBJ2-5, with TRBD1 matching over 7 bases. Germline CDR1 and CDR2: ENHRY and SYGVKD. The CDR3 has 12 residues. Trimming removed 6 bases from V and 3 bases from J; junction bases left unmatched: 1. CDR3 coding DNA: TGTGCCATCAGCGGGACAGAAGAGACCCAGTACTTC. Its translation is CAISGTEETQYF.

The V gene is TRBV5-5, the J gene TRBJ1-5, with a possible D match to TRBD1 (6 bases). Germline lookup yields CDR1 SGHKS and CDR2 YYEKEE (reference sequence). The CDR3 loop spans 15 amino acids. Deletions cut 3 bases from V and 7 bases from J, with 17 bases between. CDR3 in DNA: TGTGCCAGCAGCTGGCGTGGACAGCCGGGCCAGCCCCAGCATTTT. Its translation is CASSWRGQPGQPQHF.

This sequence joins TRBV2 and TRBJ1-3, with D uncertain. The CDR3 runs to 13 residues. Germline loops: CDR1 SNHLY, CDR2 FYNNEI. Between the trimmed V and J ends, which lost 6 bases and 6 bases, there was a span of 12 bases. The CDR3 protein is CASRAARVNTIYF. CDR3 DNA: TGTGCCAGCAGAGCCGCAAGGGTAAACACCATATATTTT.

V usage is TRBV14 and J usage is TRBJ2-1; D uncertain. V was pared by 1 base and J by 10 bases, with 11 bases between. Germline assignment: CDR1 SGHDN and CDR2 FVKESK. This CDR3 contains 13 residues. This CDR3 reads CASSQVGFSEQFF. The CDR3 DNA sequence: TGTGCCAGCAGCCAAGTAGGGTTTTCCGAGCAGTTCTTC.

This chain connects TRBV18 to TRBJ2-7; 8 nucleotides align to TRBD2. The germline V gene has CDR1 KGHSH and CDR2 LQKENI. The CDR3 runs 13 residues. With 6 bases clipped from V and 4 bases from J, the junction kept 5 bases outside the gene matches. The DNA of the CDR3 is TGTGCCAGCTCGCCGGGACTAGAGTACGAGCAGTACTTC. It yields the protein CASSPGLEYEQYF.

The rearrangement uses TRBV7-9 and TRBJ1-2, with TRBD1 identical over 10 bases. This CDR3 region has 14 residues. Germline loops: CDR1 SEHNR, CDR2 FQNEAQ (reference sequence). V lost 7 bases to trimming and J lost 1 base; unmatched junction nucleotides: 3. The CDR3 DNA is TGTGCCAGCACCGGGACAGGGGTTAACTATGGCTACACCTTC. Residues: CASTGTGVNYGYTF.

V gene TRBV5-6 combines with J gene TRBJ1-2; 7 bases fit TRBD1. With V trimmed by 5 bases and J by 3 bases, 10 bases remained unmatched. This CDR3 region has 15 residues. The germline V gene has CDR1 SGHDT and CDR2 YYEEEE. This CDR3 is CASSPTRGLYYGYTF. The DNA of the CDR3 is TGTGCCAGCAGTCCGACTAGGGGGCTCTACTATGGCTACACCTTC. The full variable domain, with the rest looked up from reference TRBV5-6 and TRBJ1-2, is DAGVTQSPTHLIKTRGQQVTLRCSPKSGHDTVSWYQQALGQGPQFIFQYYEEEERQRGNFPDRFSGHQFPNYSSELNVNALLLGDSALYLCASSPTRGLYYGYTFGSGTRLTVV.

This chain connects TRBV18 to TRBJ1-1; D not resolved. Trimming pared 3 bases from V and 0 bases from J, leaving 11 bases between. The CDR3 runs 15 residues. The germline V gene encodes CDR1 KGHSH and CDR2 LQKENI. CDR3 sequence reads: CASSPPSGVNTEAFF. The CDR3 coding sequence is TGTGCCAGCTCACCCCCTTCGGGCGTGAACACTGAAGCTTTCTTT.

The chain carries TRBV5-1 and TRBJ1-2; D is unclear. Germline V gene data show CDR1 as SGHRS and CDR2 as YFSETQ. The V end lost 3 bases, the J end lost 4 bases, and 10 bases lay between the germline ends. The CDR3 consists of 13 residues. CDR3 in DNA: TGCGCCAGCAGCTCCGACCCGTCCTATGGCTACACCTTC. Translating gives CASSSDPSYGYTF.

The V and J genes are TRBV10-3 and TRBJ2-7; D perhaps matches TRBD2 (6 bases). V was shortened by 4 bases and J by 7 bases, with 11 bases between the two germline ends. Germline loops: CDR1 ENHRY, CDR2 SYGVKD. The CDR3 has 12 residues. CDR3 DNA: TGTGCCATCAGTGGGACGGCGGGGGAGCAGTACTTC. It yields the protein CAISGTAGEQYF.

The gene calls are TRBV25-1 and TRBJ1-6, with TRBD1 as a possible D gene (6 bases). CDR3 length equals 15 residues. Trimming stripped 2 bases from V and 6 bases from J, with 11 bases between. Germline V lookup: CDR1 MGHDK, CDR2 SYGVNS. The CDR3 DNA reads as TGTGCCAGCAGTGAAGCAGGGGCACTTAATTCACCCCTCCACTTT. Protein: CASSEAGALNSPLHF.

This chain links TRBV11-3 with TRBJ2-1, with 9 positions matching TRBD1. The CDR3 runs 17 residues. V gave up 5 bases and J gave up 7 bases; unmatched junction bases: 15. Germline lookup yields CDR1 SGHNT and CDR2 YENEEA. CDR3 sequence: CASSPNRPGQGRNEQFF. The CDR3 nucleotides read TGTGCCAGCAGCCCCAATCGACCTGGACAGGGGCGAAATGAGCAGTTCTTC.

Of note for this clone: This sample includes further DNA sequences coding for the same CDR3. This chain uses TRBV5-1 with TRBJ1-1, with D hard to call. Germline CDR1 is SGHRS and CDR2 is YFSETQ. Trimming removed 0 bases from V and 2 bases from J, with 11 bases in between. The CDR3 covers 15 residues. In nucleotides, the CDR3 is TGCGCCAGCAGCTTGGGGGGAACAGCCAACACTGAAGCTTTCTTT. Protein product: CASSLGGTANTEAFF.

The rearrangement links TRBV7-2 to TRBJ1-2, with unresolved D. The CDR3 covers 12 residues. Trimming removed 1 base from V and 4 bases from J, with 4 bases in between. The V gene's germline CDR1 is SGHTA and CDR2 FQGNSA. CDR3 region: CASSLVLYGYTF. In DNA, the CDR3 is TGTGCCAGCAGCTTAGTCCTCTATGGCTACACCTTC.

This clone was recorded only once. This chain uses TRBV6-6 with TRBJ2-3; 7 bases line up with TRBD1. After removal of 5 bases from V and 11 bases from J, the junction contained 10 bases not matched to a gene. In germline, CDR1 is MNHNY, CDR2 SVGAGI (reference sequence). The CDR3 extends over 13 amino acids. The CDR3 DNA follows: TGTGCCAGCAGTCTTCCCCGGCAGGGGGTGCAGTATTTT. Its protein is CASSLPRQGVQYF.

The chain joins TRBV7-2 to TRBJ1-5, with TRBD1 matching over 10 bases. V trimming: 3 bases; J trimming: 9 bases; junction bases outside the gene matches: 5. The CDR3 totals 14 residues. Germline V gene data show CDR1 as SGHTA and CDR2 as FQGNSA. The CDR3 DNA follows: TGTGCCAGCAGCTTGGACAGGGGGGGACGGCCCCAGCATTTT. Amino acid sequence: CASSLDRGGRPQHF.

CDR3 residues: CASSPGALQETQYF. The DNA for the CDR3 is TGTGCCAGCAGCCCCGGAGCACTCCAAGAGACCCAGTACTTC. V gene TRBV11-1 combines with J gene TRBJ2-5; no clear D gene. The CDR3 extends over 14 amino acids. The germline CDR1 and CDR2 sequences are SGHAT and FQDESV (reference sequence). V gave up 5 bases and J gave up 1 base, with 11 bases separating them.

The rearrangement joins TRBV12-5 to TRBJ2-4; 10 bases map to TRBD1. The CDR3 is made up of 13 amino acids. Germline CDR1 and CDR2: LGHNT and FRNRAP. Trimming removed 6 bases from V and 4 bases from J; junction bases left unmatched: 0. CDR3 in amino acids: CASGGQGKNIQYF. The CDR3 nucleotides read TGTGCTAGTGGGGGACAGGGGAAAAACATTCAGTACTTC.

This clone was seen once. The chain joins TRBV5-1 to TRBJ1-3, with TRBD1 identical over 10 bases. The CDR3 runs 16 residues. V shed 3 bases, J shed 3 bases, and the junction held 6 bases outside the gene matches. CDR1 and CDR2 (germline): SGHRS, YFSETQ. The CDR3 reads CASSSGTGAYGNTIYF. CDR3 DNA: TGCGCCAGCAGCTCGGGGACAGGGGCGTATGGAAACACCATATATTTT.

The chain links TRBV15 to TRBJ2-2, with D possibly being TRBD1 (5 bases). The ends were cut back, 1 base at V and 7 bases at J, with 16 bases in the middle. The CDR3 extends over 16 amino acids. Germline values: CDR1 LNHNV, CDR2 YYDKDF (reference sequence). Here the CDR3 DNA reads TGTGCCACCAGCAGAGCACCAGGCTGGACAAGCGGGGAGCTGTTTTTT. This translates into CATSRAPGWTSGELFF.

A few counts support this clone. This chain links TRBV4-2 with TRBJ2-2, with D maybe TRBD2 (7 bases). CDR1 is LGHNA, CDR2 YNFKEQ, per germline. Trimming took 3 bases from V and 6 from J, leaving 20 bases between them. There are 17 residues in the CDR3. CDR3 protein: CASSHLLWGGAPGELFF. CDR3 nucleotides: TGTGCCAGCAGCCACCTCCTATGGGGGGGGGCGCCCGGGGAGCTGTTTTTT.

V gene TRBV5-1 combines with J gene TRBJ2-3; D is unclear. CDR1 is SGHRS, CDR2 YFSETQ, per germline. The CDR3 is 17 amino acids. V was pared by 0 bases and J by 0 bases, with 14 bases between. CDR3 region: CASSLEGRDISTDTQYF. In nucleotides, the CDR3 is TGCGCCAGCAGCTTGGAGGGTAGGGATATCAGCACAGATACGCAGTATTTT.

A remark on this clone: At one end the junction does not follow the germline gene, possibly because of a read error. The rearrangement joins TRBV5-4 to TRBJ2-5, with D maybe TRBD2 (7 bases). The CDR3 sequence is 14 residues long. Germline assignment: CDR1 SGHNT and CDR2 YYREEE (reference sequence). In nucleotides, the CDR3 is TGTGCCAGCACCTTGGGGGGGGCAGGGGAGACCCAGTACTTC. Translated: CASTLGGAGETQYF. The complete variable domain, with remaining parts taken from reference TRBV5-4 and TRBJ2-5, reads ETGVTQSPTHLIKTRGQQVTLRCSSQSGHNTVSWYQQALGQGPQFIFQYYREEENGRGNFPPRFSGLQFPNYSSELNVNALELDDSALYLCASTLGGAGETQYFGPGTRLLVL.

This chain joins TRBV19 and TRBJ1-5, with D hard to call. The CDR3 covers 12 residues. The germline V gene encodes CDR1 LNHDA and CDR2 SQIVND (reference sequence). V gave up 6 bases and J gave up 7 bases, with 10 bases separating them. The CDR3 sequence: CASREVGQPQHF. Written as DNA, the CDR3 is TGTGCCAGTAGGGAGGTCGGGCAGCCCCAGCATTTT. The full variable domain, rest sourced from reference TRBV19 and TRBJ1-5, is DGGITQSPKYLFRKEGQNVTLSCEQNLNHDAMYWYRQDPGQGLRLIYYSQIVNDFQKGDIAEGYSVSREKKESFPLTVTSAQKNPTAFYLCASREVGQPQHFGDGTRLSIL.

The J gene is TRBJ2-5, the V gene TRBV10-3; 10 bases are shared with TRBD2. Germline lookup yields CDR1 ENHRY and CDR2 SYGVKD. The CDR3 contains 15 residues. The J segment lost 5 bases and the V segment lost 6 bases, leaving 9 bases of the junction unmatched. CDR3 in DNA: TGTGCCATCAGCCATTCCGGGACTAGCGTTGAGACCCAGTACTTC. Translated: CAISHSGTSVETQYF.

V gene TRBV7-9 combines with J gene TRBJ1-4, with D uncertain. CDR3 length: 15 residues. Trimming removed 5 bases at V and 3 bases at J, with 13 bases between. CDR1 SEHNR and CDR2 FQNEAQ come from the germline V gene (reference sequence). This chain's CDR3 is CASSTGLVSNEKLFF. The CDR3 DNA reads as TGTGCCAGCAGCACCGGACTGGTATCTAATGAAAAACTGTTTTTT. Complete variable domain (other parts from reference TRBV7-9 and TRBJ1-4): DTGVSQNPRHKITKRGQNVTFRCDPISEHNRLYWYRQTLGQGPEFLTYFQNEAQLEKSRLLSDRFSAERPKGSFSTLEIQRTEQGDSAMYLCASSTGLVSNEKLFFGSGTQLSVL.

The chain combines TRBV2 with TRBJ1-4; D uncertain. V lost 5 bases and J 5 bases, leaving 12 bases between the germline ends. The CDR3 loop spans 14 amino acids. CDR1 SNHLY and CDR2 FYNNEI come from the germline V gene. The CDR3 bases are TGTGCCAGCAGTAACACACTCAGGAATGAAAAACTGTTTTTT. It is translated as CASSNTLRNEKLFF.

The chain has TRBV7-9 and TRBJ2-3; TRBD1 aligns across 7 bases. The CDR3 has 15 residues. Germline-derived CDR1 and CDR2 are SEHNR and FQNEAQ (reference sequence). V shed 4 bases and J 11 bases; nucleotides not matched to a gene: 15. This chain's CDR3 is CASSYLVTGKLGQYF. The CDR3 DNA is TGTGCCAGCAGCTATCTAGTGACAGGGAAGTTGGGGCAGTATTTT. The entire variable domain, with the rest obtained from reference TRBV7-9 and TRBJ2-3, is as follows: DTGVSQNPRHKITKRGQNVTFRCDPISEHNRLYWYRQTLGQGPEFLTYFQNEAQLEKSRLLSDRFSAERPKGSFSTLEIQRTEQGDSAMYLCASSYLVTGKLGQYFGPGTRLTVL.

Written as DNA, the CDR3 is TGTGCCAGCAGCGTAGGGTTCGGGGGGGCCGGGGCCAACGTCCTGACTTTC. It codes for CASSVGFGGAGANVLTF. The rearrangement joins TRBV9 to TRBJ2-6; the match to TRBD2 covers 8 bases. Germline CDR1 reads SGDLS; CDR2 reads YYNGEE. This CDR3 comprises 17 residues. V was pared by 0 bases and J by 4 bases, with 6 bases of the junction left unmatched.

This clone came up once. V is TRBV4-1 and J is TRBJ1-2, with no clear D. With 1 base removed from V and 2 bases from J, the gap between germline ends came to 5 bases. The V gene's germline CDR1 is MGHRA and CDR2 YSYEKL. The CDR3 extends over 13 amino acids. CDR3 sequence: CASSQGKNYGYTF. The CDR3 region has the DNA TGCGCCAGCAGCCAAGGAAAAAACTATGGCTACACCTTC.

The chain combines TRBV25-1 with TRBJ1-2; D gene ambiguous. CDR3 length: 16 amino acids. V was trimmed by 5 bases and J by 4 bases, leaving 20 bases between them. From germline, CDR1 is MGHDK and CDR2 SYGVNS. The CDR3 bases are TGTGCCAGCAGTTCACTGAATTACCGTGGGATCTATGGCTACACCTTC. Translation gives CASSSLNYRGIYGYTF.